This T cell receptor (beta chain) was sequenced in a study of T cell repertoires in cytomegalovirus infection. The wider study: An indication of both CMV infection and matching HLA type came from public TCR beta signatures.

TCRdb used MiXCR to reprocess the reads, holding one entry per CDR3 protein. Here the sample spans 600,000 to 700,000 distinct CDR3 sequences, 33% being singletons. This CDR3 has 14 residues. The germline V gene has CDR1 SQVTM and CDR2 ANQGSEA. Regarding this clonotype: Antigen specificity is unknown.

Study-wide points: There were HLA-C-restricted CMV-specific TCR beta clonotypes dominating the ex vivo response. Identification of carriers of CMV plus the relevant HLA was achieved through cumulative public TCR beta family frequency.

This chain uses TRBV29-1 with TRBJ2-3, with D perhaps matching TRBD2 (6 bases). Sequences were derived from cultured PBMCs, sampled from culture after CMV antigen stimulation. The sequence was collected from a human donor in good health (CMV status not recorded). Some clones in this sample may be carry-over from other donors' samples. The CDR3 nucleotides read TGCACCGTGGGATTGGCGGGGTTAATAGATACGCAGTATTTT. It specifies CTVGLAGLIDTQYF.